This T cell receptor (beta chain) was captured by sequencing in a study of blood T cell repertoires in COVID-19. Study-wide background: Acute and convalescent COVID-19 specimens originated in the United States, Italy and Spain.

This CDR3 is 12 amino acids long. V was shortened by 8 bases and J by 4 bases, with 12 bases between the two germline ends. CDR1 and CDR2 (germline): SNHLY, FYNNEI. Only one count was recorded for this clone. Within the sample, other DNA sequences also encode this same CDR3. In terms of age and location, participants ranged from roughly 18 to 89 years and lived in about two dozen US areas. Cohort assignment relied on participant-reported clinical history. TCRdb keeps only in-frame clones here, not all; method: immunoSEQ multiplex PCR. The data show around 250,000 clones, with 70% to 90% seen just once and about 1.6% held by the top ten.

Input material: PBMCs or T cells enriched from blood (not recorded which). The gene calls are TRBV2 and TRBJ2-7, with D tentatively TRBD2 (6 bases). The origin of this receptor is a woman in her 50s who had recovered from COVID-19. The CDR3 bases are TGTGCCAGCTCCGCGGAGGGTTACGAGCAGTACTTC. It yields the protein CASSAEGYEQYF. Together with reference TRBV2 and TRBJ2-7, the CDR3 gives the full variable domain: EPEVTQTPSHQVTQMGQEVILRCVPISNHLYFYWYRQILGQKVEFLVSFYNNEISEKSEIFDDQFSVERPDGSNFTLKIRSTKLEDSAMYFCASSAEGYEQYFGPGTRLTVT.